One sample yielded the 17 T cell receptor beta chains listed below, sequenced in a study of blood T cell repertoires in COVID-19. Method: immunoSEQ multiplex PCR; TCRdb's copy keeps in-frame clones and lacks some. This sample has 150,000 to 200,000 clones, with over 80% found just once. Sequenced material: peripheral blood. The receptors originated from a woman between 65 and 79 years old with COVID-19, enrolled during active disease.

The CDR3, as DNA: TGTGCCAGTAGAAATCTAGGCGGGACAGGGACTTACGAGCAGTACTTC. This sequence encodes CASRNLGGTGTYEQYF. The gene calls are TRBV19 and TRBJ2-7; 9 nucleotides agree with TRBD1. Germline CDR1 is LNHDA and CDR2 is SQIVND (reference sequence). Trimming took 6 bases from V and 4 from J; bases not matched to a gene: 13. The CDR3 contains 16 residues.

This clone occurred once. The chain is built from TRBV6-5 and TRBJ1-1; 7 bases agree with TRBD1. The V and J ends lost 7 bases and 4 bases, in that order; junction bases with no gene match: 6. Germline lookup yields CDR1 MNHEY and CDR2 SVGAGI. This CDR3 region has 13 residues. CDR3 in amino acids: CASKTGWSTEAFF. The DNA for the CDR3 is TGTGCCAGCAAGACAGGGTGGAGCACTGAAGCTTTCTTT.

The J gene is TRBJ2-7, the V gene TRBV11-3; D remains unclear. V was trimmed by 0 bases and J by 6 bases, leaving 9 bases between them. CDR1 is SGHNT and CDR2 is YENEEA in the germline V gene. The CDR3 sequence is 13 residues long. Here the CDR3 DNA reads TGTGCCAGCAGCTTAGAAAATTACGGCGAGCAGTACTTC. This sequence encodes CASSLENYGEQYF.

The chain couples TRBV30 to TRBJ1-5, with D maybe TRBD1 (6 bases). The CDR3 covers 13 residues. The germline V and J ends were trimmed by 6 bases and 5 bases, with 14 bases remaining between them. Per germline, CDR1 GTSNPN and CDR2 SVGIG (reference sequence). CDR3 region: CACREKGDQPQHF. The CDR3, as DNA: TGTGCCTGCCGGGAAAAGGGGGATCAGCCCCAGCATTTT.

This sequence joins TRBV3-1 (or the pseudogene TRBV3-2) and TRBJ1-2, with D possibly matching TRBD1 (6 bases). Germline CDR1 and CDR2: LGHDT and YNNKEL (reference sequence). The V and J ends lost 5 bases and 0 bases respectively, with 13 bases between them. The CDR3 runs to 15 residues. The CDR3 DNA reads as TGTGCCAGCAGCGATAGAGGGGGATCTAACTATGGCTACACCTTC. Translating gives CASSDRGGSNYGYTF.

This chain joins TRBV20-1 and TRBJ1-1, with 8 bases matching TRBD1. V trimming: 6 bases; J trimming: 4 bases; junction bases outside the gene matches: 1. Germline CDR1 reads DFQATT; CDR2 reads SNEGSKA (reference sequence). There are 11 residues in the CDR3. In nucleotides, the CDR3 is TGCAGTGCAGACAGGGGCACTGAAGCTTTCTTT. Translation gives CSADRGTEAFF.

This chain links TRBV21-1 with TRBJ1-4. TRBV21-1 is a known pseudogene. The CDR3 extends over 13 amino acids. This chain's CDR3 is CASSRRREEKLFF. The DNA of the CDR3 is TGTGCCAGCAGCAGACGAAGGGAGGAAAAACTGTTTTTT.

The chain combines TRBV5-8 with TRBJ1-5, with unresolved D. Germline CDR1 reads SGHTS; CDR2 reads YDEGEE. CDR3 length: 13 amino acids. Deletions cut 2 bases from V and 5 bases from J, with 8 bases between. For the CDR3, the DNA is TGTGCCAGCAGCTTTTCCCGAGATCAGCCCCAGCATTTT. It encodes CASSFSRDQPQHF.

The gene calls are TRBV6-5 and TRBJ1-1; 8 nucleotides align to TRBD1. With V trimmed by 6 bases and J by 1 base, 4 bases remained unmatched. The CDR3 length is 14 residues. Germline lookup yields CDR1 MNHEY and CDR2 SVGAGI. The CDR3 bases are TGTGCCAGCAGAAATACAGGGGGGAACACTGAAGCTTTCTTT. As protein: CASRNTGGNTEAFF.

The chain combines TRBV5-1 with TRBJ2-4; 7 bases align to TRBD1. The V gene's germline CDR1 is SGHRS and CDR2 YFSETQ. J gave up 8 bases and V 4 bases, and 9 bases lay outside the gene matches. This CDR3 contains 14 residues. This chain's CDR3 is CASSRRGGSDIQYF. The CDR3 coding sequence is TGCGCCAGCAGCCGCCGAGGGGGCTCGGACATTCAGTACTTC. Full variable domain (rest looked up from reference TRBV5-1 and TRBJ2-4): KAGVTQTPRYLIKTRGQQVTLSCSPISGHRSVSWYQQTPGQGLQFLFEYFSETQRNKGNFPGRFSGRQFSNSRSEMNVSTLELGDSALYLCASSRRGGSDIQYFGAGTRLSVL.

DNA of the CDR3: TGTGCCAGCAGCTTATTTGGACTAGCCGGTTCCTACAATGAGCAGTTCTTC. It codes for CASSLFGLAGSYNEQFF. The chain recombines TRBV7-2 with TRBJ2-1; 8 positions match TRBD2. The CDR3 extends over 17 amino acids. From germline, CDR1 is SGHTA and CDR2 FQGNSA. Trimming removed 2 bases from V and 1 base from J; junction bases left unmatched: 7.

This CDR3 is CASSLGIGTSGVQETQYF. CDR3 nucleotide sequence: TGTGCCAGCAGCTTAGGCATCGGGACTAGCGGGGTCCAAGAGACCCAGTACTTC. The chain employs TRBV7-6 and TRBJ2-5, with 13 bases that match TRBD2. CDR3 length: 18 residues. After removal of 1 base from V and 1 base from J, the junction contained 6 bases not matched to a gene. Looked up from germline, CDR1 is SGHVS and CDR2 is FNYEAQ.

The chain couples TRBV7-2 to TRBJ2-5; D is uncertain. The CDR3 covers 13 residues. Trimming removed 4 bases at V and 7 bases at J, with 13 bases between. Germline V CDR1 and CDR2: SGHTA, FQGNSA. The CDR3 sequence is CASSSTPSGTQYF. CDR3 coding DNA: TGTGCCAGCAGCTCAACCCCCAGTGGGACCCAGTACTTC.

The CDR3 region is CASTRQVAHEQYF. CDR3 bases: TGTGCCAGCACTAGACAGGTCGCCCACGAGCAGTACTTC. This chain joins TRBV6-6 and TRBJ2-7; a weak D match, TRBD1 (6 bases). CDR3 length equals 13 residues. Germline CDR1 reads MNHNY; CDR2 reads SVGAGI (reference sequence). V lost 7 bases, J lost 5 bases, and 15 bases lay in between.

This rearrangement joins TRBV5-1 to TRBJ2-4; the D gene is possibly TRBD1 (5 bases). This CDR3 has 18 residues. With 4 bases removed from V and 1 base from J, the gap between germline ends came to 21 bases. CDR1 SGHRS and CDR2 YFSETQ come from the germline V gene. In nucleotides, the CDR3 is TGCGCCAGCAGCCTCAGGGCAGGGATAGTGGGCGCCAAAAACATTCAGTACTTC. Translation: CASSLRAGIVGAKNIQYF.

In this sample, this clone turned up once. This chain connects TRBV7-9 to TRBJ2-1; tentative D call: TRBD1 (5 bases). The CDR3 sequence is 16 residues long. Germline CDR1 and CDR2: SEHNR and FQNEAQ (reference sequence). V was pared by 2 bases and J by 9 bases, with 20 bases between. In DNA, the CDR3 is TGTGCCAGCAGCTTATTAGGGGCCTTCGATTATGGTGAGCAGTTCTTC. Its protein is CASSLLGAFDYGEQFF.

This clone was detected once. The chain links TRBV30 to TRBJ2-1; TRBD2 might be the D (6 bases). The V end was cut by 3 bases, the J end by 9 bases, with 15 bases between. Germline assignment: CDR1 GTSNPN and CDR2 SVGIG (reference sequence). The length of the CDR3 is 13 residues. The CDR3 reads CAWRGASVGEQFF. Written as DNA, the CDR3 is TGTGCCTGGAGAGGAGCTAGCGTGGGTGAGCAGTTCTTC.